This TCR beta chain was found in a study of response to subunit inactivated influenza vaccine. Via MiXCR, TCRdb re-called the RT-PCR reads, giving one row per CDR3 protein. The data contain about 700,000 distinct CDR3 sequences, around 14% of them seen just once; the ten biggest clones take up 11%. Points from the study as a whole: It was the authors' suggestion that each seasonal influenza vaccination recruits few new T cells.

The CDR3 is 14 residues long. The V gene lost 0 bases and the J gene lost 4 bases, with 9 bases spanning the gap. Germline loops: CDR1 MNHEY, CDR2 SVGAGI. In the case of this clonotype: The target antigen is unknown. With a much larger clone just one base away, this may be a read error.

V and J are TRBV6-5 and TRBJ1-1; D perhaps matches TRBD1 (6 bases). Material: PBMCs from blood, obtained roughly 12 days after vaccination. This clonotype was sampled from a man aged 45-60 years who received an inactivated influenza vaccine. CDR3: CASSYSEGGTEAFF. DNA of the CDR3: TGTGCCAGCAGTTACTCGGAGGGGGGCACTGAAGCTTTCTTT.